This T cell receptor (beta chain) emerged from a study of T cell repertoires in cytomegalovirus infection. About the research overall: Epitope selection comprised recently identified HLA-C-restricted CMV epitopes and well-studied HLA-B-restricted CMV epitopes. From public TCR beta signatures came an indication of both CMV infection and matching HLA type. Study results and limitations: Across the ex vivo response, the dominant clonotypes were HLA-C-restricted CMV-specific TCR beta clonotypes. The study identified carriers of CMV plus the relevant HLA from cumulative public TCR beta family frequency.

TCRdb passed the reads through MiXCR, listing each CDR3 protein once. The sample has 50,000 to 60,000 distinct CDR3 sequences, around 19% seen once. For this clonotype: The antigen is unknown.

V lost 8 bases to trimming and J lost 2 bases, with 13 bases between them. The CDR3 sequence is 13 residues long. Germline CDR1 and CDR2: MNHNY and SVGAGI (reference sequence). The TCR was taken from a human donor in good health (CMV status not recorded). Some clones in this sample may be carry-over from other donors' samples. This material consisted of CD8+ T cells from cultured PBMCs, taken from culture after CMV antigen stimulation. The gene calls are TRBV6-6 and TRBJ2-7, with D perhaps matching TRBD1 (6 bases). CDR3 coding DNA: TGTGCCAGCGGTCACTACAGGGCCTACGAGCAGTACTTC. It translates to CASGHYRAYEQYF.